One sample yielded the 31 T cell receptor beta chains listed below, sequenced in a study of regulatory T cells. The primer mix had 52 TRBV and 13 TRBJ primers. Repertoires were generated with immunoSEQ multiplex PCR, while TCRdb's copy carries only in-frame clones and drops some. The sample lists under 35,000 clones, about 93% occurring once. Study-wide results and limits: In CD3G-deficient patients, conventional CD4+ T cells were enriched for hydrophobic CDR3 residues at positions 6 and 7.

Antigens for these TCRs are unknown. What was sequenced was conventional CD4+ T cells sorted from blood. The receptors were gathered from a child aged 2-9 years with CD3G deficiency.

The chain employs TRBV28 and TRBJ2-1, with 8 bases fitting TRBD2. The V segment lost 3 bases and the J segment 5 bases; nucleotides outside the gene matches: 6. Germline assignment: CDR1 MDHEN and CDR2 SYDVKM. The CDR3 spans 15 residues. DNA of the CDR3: TGTGCCAGCAGTTTGGGCGGGAGGCCCGACAATGAGCAGTTCTTC. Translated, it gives CASSLGGRPDNEQFF.

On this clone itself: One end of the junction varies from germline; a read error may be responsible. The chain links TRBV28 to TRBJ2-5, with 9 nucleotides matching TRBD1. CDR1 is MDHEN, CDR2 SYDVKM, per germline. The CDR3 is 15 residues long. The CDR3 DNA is TGTGCCAGCAGTTTATGGGGACAGGGCAAAGAGGCCCAGTACTTC. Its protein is CASSLWGQGKEAQYF. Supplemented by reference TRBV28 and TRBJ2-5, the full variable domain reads DVKVTQSSRYLVKRTGEKVFLECVQDMDHENMFWYRQDPGLGLRLIYFSYDVKMKEKGDIPEGYSVSREKKERFSLILESASTNQTSMYLCASSLWGQGKEAQYFGPGTRLLVL.

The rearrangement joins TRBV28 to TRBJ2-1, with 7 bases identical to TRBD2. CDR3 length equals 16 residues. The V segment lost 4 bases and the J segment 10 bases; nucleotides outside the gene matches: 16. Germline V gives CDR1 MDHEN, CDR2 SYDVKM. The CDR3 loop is CASSSPLLAAPKEQFF. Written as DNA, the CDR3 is TGTGCCAGCAGTTCCCCTTTGCTAGCGGCCCCTAAGGAGCAGTTCTTC. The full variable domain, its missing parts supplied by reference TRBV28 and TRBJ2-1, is DVKVTQSSRYLVKRTGEKVFLECVQDMDHENMFWYRQDPGLGLRLIYFSYDVKMKEKGDIPEGYSVSREKKERFSLILESASTNQTSMYLCASSSPLLAAPKEQFFGPGTRLTVL.

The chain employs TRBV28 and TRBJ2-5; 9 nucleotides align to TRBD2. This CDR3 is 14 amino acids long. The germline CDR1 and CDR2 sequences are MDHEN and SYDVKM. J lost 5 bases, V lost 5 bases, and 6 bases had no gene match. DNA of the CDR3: TGTGCCAGCAGTGTAGCGGGAGTCGATGAGACCCAGTACTTC. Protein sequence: CASSVAGVDETQYF. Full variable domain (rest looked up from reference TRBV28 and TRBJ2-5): DVKVTQSSRYLVKRTGEKVFLECVQDMDHENMFWYRQDPGLGLRLIYFSYDVKMKEKGDIPEGYSVSREKKERFSLILESASTNQTSMYLCASSVAGVDETQYFGPGTRLLVL.

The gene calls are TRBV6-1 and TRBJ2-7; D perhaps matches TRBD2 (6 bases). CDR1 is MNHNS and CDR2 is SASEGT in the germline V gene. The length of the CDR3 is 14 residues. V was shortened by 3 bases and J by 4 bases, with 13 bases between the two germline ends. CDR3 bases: TGTGCCAGCAGTGACACCGGGACTTCATACGAGCAGTACTTC. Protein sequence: CASSDTGTSYEQYF.

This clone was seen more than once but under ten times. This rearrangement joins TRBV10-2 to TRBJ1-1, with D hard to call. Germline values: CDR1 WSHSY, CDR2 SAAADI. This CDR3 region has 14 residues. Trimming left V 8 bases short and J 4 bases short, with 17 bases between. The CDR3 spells CASRVTQSSTEAFF. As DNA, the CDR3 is TGCGCCAGCCGTGTTACCCAGTCTAGCACTGAAGCTTTCTTT.

The CDR3 sequence: CASSLEIRRGGRETQYF. The CDR3 nucleotides read TGTGCCAGCAGCTTAGAGATCAGAAGGGGAGGACGGGAGACCCAGTACTTC. The V call is TRBV11-2, the J call TRBJ2-5; perhaps TRBD2 as D (6 bases). The CDR3 has 17 amino acids. Trimming pared 0 bases from V and 5 bases from J, leaving 19 bases between. Germline V gene lookup returns CDR1 SGHAT and CDR2 FQNNGV.

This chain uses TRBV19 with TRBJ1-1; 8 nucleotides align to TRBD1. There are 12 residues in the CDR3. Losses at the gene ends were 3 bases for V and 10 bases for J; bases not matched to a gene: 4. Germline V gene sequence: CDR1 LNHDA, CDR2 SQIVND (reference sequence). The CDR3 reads CASSMWTGRAFF. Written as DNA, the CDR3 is TGTGCCAGTAGTATGTGGACAGGGAGAGCTTTCTTT.

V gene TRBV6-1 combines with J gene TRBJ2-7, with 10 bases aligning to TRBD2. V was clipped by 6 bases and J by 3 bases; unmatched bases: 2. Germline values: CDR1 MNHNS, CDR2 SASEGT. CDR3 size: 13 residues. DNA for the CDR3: TGTGCCAGCAGGAGGACTAGCGGCTACGAGCAGTACTTC. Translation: CASRRTSGYEQYF.

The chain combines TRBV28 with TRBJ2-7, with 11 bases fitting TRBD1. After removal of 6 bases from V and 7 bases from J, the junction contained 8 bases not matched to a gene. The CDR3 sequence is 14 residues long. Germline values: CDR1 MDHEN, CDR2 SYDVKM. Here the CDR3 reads CASSDGQGAWEQYF. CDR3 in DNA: TGTGCCAGCAGCGACGGACAGGGGGCTTGGGAGCAGTACTTC. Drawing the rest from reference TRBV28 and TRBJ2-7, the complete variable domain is DVKVTQSSRYLVKRTGEKVFLECVQDMDHENMFWYRQDPGLGLRLIYFSYDVKMKEKGDIPEGYSVSREKKERFSLILESASTNQTSMYLCASSDGQGAWEQYFGPGTRLTVT.

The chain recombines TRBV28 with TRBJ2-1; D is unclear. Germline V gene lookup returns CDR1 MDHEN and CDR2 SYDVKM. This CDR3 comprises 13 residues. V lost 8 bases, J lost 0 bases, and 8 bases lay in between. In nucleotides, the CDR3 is TGTGCCAGCCAGAGCAGCTCCTACAATGAGCAGTTCTTC. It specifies CASQSSSYNEQFF.

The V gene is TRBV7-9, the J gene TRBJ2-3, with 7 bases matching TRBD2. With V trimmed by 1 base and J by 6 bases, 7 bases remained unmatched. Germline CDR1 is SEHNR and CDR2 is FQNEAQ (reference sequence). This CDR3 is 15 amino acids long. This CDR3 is CASSLGAGVADTQYF. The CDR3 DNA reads TGTGCCAGCAGCTTAGGGGCGGGAGTAGCTGATACGCAGTATTTT.

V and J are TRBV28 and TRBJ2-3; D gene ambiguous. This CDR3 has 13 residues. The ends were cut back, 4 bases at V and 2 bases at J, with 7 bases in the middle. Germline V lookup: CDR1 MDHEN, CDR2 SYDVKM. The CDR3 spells CASSSDTTDTQYF. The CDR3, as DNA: TGTGCCAGCAGTTCAGACACCACAGATACGCAGTATTTT.

As DNA, the CDR3 is TGCGCCAGCAGCCCCGGACTTTACTCTGGGGCCAACGTCCTGACTTTC. It codes for CASSPGLYSGANVLTF. The chain joins TRBV5-1 to TRBJ2-6, with TRBD2 as a possible D gene (5 bases). With 4 bases removed from V and 0 bases from J, the gap between germline ends came to 11 bases. There are 16 residues in the CDR3. Per germline, CDR1 SGHRS and CDR2 YFSETQ.

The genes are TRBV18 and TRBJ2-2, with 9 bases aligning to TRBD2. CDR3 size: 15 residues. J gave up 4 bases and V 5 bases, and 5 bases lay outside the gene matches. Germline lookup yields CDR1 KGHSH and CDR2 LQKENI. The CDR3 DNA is TGTGCCAGCTCAAGAACTAGCGGGCCCACCGGGGAGCTGTTTTTT. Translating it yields CASSRTSGPTGELFF. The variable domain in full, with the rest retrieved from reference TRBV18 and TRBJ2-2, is NAGVMQNPRHLVRRRGQEARLRCSPMKGHSHVYWYRQLPEEGLKFMVYLQKENIIDESGMPKERFSAEFPKEGPSILRIQQVVRGDSAAYFCASSRTSGPTGELFFGEGSRLTVL.

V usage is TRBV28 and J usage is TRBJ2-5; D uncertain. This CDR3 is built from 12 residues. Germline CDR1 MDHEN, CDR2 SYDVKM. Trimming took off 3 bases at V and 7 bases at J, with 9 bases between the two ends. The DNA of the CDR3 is TGTGCCAGCAGTTTTTGGGTGGGGACCCAGTACTTC. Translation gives CASSFWVGTQYF.

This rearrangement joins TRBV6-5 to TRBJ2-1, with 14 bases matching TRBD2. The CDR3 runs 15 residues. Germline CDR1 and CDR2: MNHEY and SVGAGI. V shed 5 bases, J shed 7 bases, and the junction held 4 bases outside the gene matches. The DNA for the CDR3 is TGTGCCAGCAGTCCCGGGACTAGCGGGAGAAATGAGCAGTTCTTC. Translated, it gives CASSPGTSGRNEQFF.

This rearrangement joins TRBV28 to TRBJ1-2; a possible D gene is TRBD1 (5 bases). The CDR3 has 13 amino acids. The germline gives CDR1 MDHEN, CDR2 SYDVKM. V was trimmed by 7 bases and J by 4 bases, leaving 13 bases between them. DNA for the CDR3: TGTGCCAGCACCTCCGGGGGGAGCTATGGCTACACCTTC. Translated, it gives CASTSGGSYGYTF.

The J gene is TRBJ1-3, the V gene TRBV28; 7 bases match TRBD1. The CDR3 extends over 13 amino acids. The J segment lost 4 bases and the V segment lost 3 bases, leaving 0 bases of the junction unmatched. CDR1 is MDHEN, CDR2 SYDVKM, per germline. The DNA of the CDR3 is TGTGCCAGCAGTTTGGGACAGGGAAACACCATATATTTT. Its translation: CASSLGQGNTIYF.

Here the CDR3 DNA reads TGCGCCAGCAGTTTGACAGGGGAAACTGAAGCTTTCTTT. Translation gives CASSLTGETEAFF. V usage is TRBV5-1 and J usage is TRBJ1-1; 8 nucleotides match TRBD1. Germline V gene lookup returns CDR1 SGHRS and CDR2 YFSETQ. CDR3 length: 13 amino acids. With 5 bases clipped from V and 5 bases from J, the junction kept 5 bases outside the gene matches. Full variable domain (remainder filled in from reference TRBV5-1 and TRBJ1-1): KAGVTQTPRYLIKTRGQQVTLSCSPISGHRSVSWYQQTPGQGLQFLFEYFSETQRNKGNFPGRFSGRQFSNSRSEMNVSTLELGDSALYLCASSLTGETEAFFGQGTRLTVV.

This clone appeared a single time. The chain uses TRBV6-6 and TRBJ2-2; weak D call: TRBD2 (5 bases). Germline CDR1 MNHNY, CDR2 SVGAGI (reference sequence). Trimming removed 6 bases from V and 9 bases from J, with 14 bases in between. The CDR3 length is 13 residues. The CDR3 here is CASSHSGSRELFF. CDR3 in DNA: TGTGCCAGCAGCCACTCGGGGAGCAGGGAGCTGTTTTTT.

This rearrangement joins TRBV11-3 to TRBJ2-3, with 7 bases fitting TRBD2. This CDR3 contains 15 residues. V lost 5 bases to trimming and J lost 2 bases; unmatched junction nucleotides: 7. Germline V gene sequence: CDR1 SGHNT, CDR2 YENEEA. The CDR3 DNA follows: TGTGCCAGCAGCCCCCGGACTAGTTCCACAGATACGCAGTATTTT. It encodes CASSPRTSSTDTQYF.

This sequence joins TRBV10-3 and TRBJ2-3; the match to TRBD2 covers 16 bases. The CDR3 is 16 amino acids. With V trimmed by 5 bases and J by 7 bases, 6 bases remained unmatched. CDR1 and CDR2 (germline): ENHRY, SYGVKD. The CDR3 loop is CAISTGLAGGRNTQYF. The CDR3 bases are TGTGCCATCAGTACGGGACTAGCGGGAGGGCGGAATACGCAGTATTTT.

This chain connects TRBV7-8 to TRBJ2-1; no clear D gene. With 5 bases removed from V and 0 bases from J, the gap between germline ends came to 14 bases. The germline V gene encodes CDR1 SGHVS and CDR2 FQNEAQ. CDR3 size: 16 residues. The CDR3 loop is CASSEWVRSSYNEQFF. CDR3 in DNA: TGTGCCAGCAGCGAGTGGGTCAGGAGCTCCTACAATGAGCAGTTCTTC.

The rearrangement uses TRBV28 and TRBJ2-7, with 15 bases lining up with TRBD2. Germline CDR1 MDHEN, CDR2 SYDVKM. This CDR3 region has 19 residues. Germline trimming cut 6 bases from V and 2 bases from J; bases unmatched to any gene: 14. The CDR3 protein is CASSDGLAGGPRSPYEQYF. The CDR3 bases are TGTGCCAGCAGCGATGGACTAGCGGGAGGGCCTCGAAGCCCCTACGAGCAGTACTTC.

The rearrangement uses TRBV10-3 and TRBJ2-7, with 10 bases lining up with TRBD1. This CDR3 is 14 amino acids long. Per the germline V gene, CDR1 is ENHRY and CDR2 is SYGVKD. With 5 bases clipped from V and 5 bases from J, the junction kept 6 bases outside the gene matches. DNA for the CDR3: TGTGCCATCAGTACGACAGGGGGCGGCCACGAGCAGTACTTC. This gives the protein CAISTTGGGHEQYF.

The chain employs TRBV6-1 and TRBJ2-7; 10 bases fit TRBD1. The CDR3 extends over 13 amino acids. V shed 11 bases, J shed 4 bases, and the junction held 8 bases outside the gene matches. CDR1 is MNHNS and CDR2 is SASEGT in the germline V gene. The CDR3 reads CAVRQGAVYEQYF. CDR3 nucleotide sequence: TGTGCCGTTCGACAGGGGGCTGTATACGAGCAGTACTTC.

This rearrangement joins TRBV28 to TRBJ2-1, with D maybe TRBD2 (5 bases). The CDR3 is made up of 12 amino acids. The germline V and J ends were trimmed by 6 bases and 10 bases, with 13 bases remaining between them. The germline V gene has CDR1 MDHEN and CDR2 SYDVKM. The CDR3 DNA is TGTGCCAGCAGGACGGGAAAACGGGAGCAGTTCTTC. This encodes CASRTGKREQFF.

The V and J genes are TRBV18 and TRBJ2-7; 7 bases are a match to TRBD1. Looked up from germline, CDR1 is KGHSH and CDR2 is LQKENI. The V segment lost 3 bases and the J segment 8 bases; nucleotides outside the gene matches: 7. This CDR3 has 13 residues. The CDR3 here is CASSPPGQTKQYF. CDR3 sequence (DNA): TGTGCCAGCTCACCCCCGGGACAGACGAAGCAGTACTTC.

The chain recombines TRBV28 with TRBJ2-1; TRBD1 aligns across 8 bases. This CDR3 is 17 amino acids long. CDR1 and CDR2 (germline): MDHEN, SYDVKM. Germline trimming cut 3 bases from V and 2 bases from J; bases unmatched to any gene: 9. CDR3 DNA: TGTGCCAGCAGTTTCCTCGGACAGGGCGTCCCCTACAATGAGCAGTTCTTC. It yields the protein CASSFLGQGVPYNEQFF.

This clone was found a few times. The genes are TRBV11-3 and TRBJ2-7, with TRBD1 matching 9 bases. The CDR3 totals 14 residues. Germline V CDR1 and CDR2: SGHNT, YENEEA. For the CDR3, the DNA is TGTGCTAGCGGGCCGGGACAGGGACTCCACGAGCAGTACTTC. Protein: CASGPGQGLHEQYF.